A selection of T cell receptor beta chains follows, all from one sample in a study of cytomegalovirus exposure and HLA in healthy donors. Data came from immunoSEQ multiplex PCR; TCRdb stores just in-frame clones and leaves some out. Of 150,000 to 200,000 clones listed, roughly 8.7% are singletons. The specimen sequenced was PBMCs. The receptors come from a woman in her twenties or thirties in good health and CMV-seropositive. CDR3s include the opening cysteine and the closing phenylalanine or tryptophan. The order of the fields is V gene, clone size, J gene, D gene, CDR3 DNA, CDR3 protein. D genes are given only for firm matches. Part of the rows lack a size; the others show once, few, many or a class for expanded clones.

>TRBV6-6|.|TRBJ2-1|TRBD2
TGTGCCAGCATCATCGACGGGGGGAGCTCCTACAATGAGCAGTTCTTC
CASIIDGGSSYNEQFF
>TRBV9|few|TRBJ2-5|.
TGTGCCAGCAGCGTATCTAGCAGTCAAGAGACCCAGTACTTC
CASSVSSSQETQYF
>TRBV18|.|TRBJ1-1|.
TGTGCCAGCTCACCACGCTTCGGTGAAGCTTTCTTT
CASSPRFGEAFF
>TRBV7-9|few|TRBJ1-2|.
TGTGCCAGCAGCTTGACCGCGGCTCAGCGCTATGGCTACACCTTC
CASSLTAAQRYGYTF
>TRBV4-2|few|TRBJ1-2|TRBD1
TGTGCCAGCAGCCAAGCCAACAGGGGTGGCTACACCTTC
CASSQANRGGYTF
>TRBV30|.|TRBJ2-6|.
TGTGCCTGGGATCGGGGGTCTGGGGCCAACGTCCTGACTTTC
CAWDRGSGANVLTF
>TRBV5-1|few|TRBJ2-1|.
TGCGCCAGCAGCATACAGGGTCCCAGCTCCTACAATGAGCAGTTCTTC
CASSIQGPSSYNEQFF
>TRBV5-1|.|TRBJ2-2|TRBD1
TGCGCCAGCAGCTTGGCTTCGGCCGGGACAGGGTTCGGGGCGCTGTTTTTT
CASSLASAGTGFGALFF
>TRBV6-1|.|TRBJ1-2|TRBD1
TGTGCCAGCAGTACGGGACAGGCCCTCTATGGCTACACCTTC
CASSTGQALYGYTF
>TRBV5-1|few|TRBJ2-2|.
TGCGCCAGCAGCTTGGGGGCCACCAACACCGGGGAGCTGTTTTTT
CASSLGATNTGELFF
>TRBV10-3|few|TRBJ2-1|TRBD2
TGTGCCAGGCATCTAGCGGGAGGATACAATGAGCAGTTCTTC
CARHLAGGYNEQFF
>TRBV9|few|TRBJ2-7|.
TGTGCCAGCAGCGTAGGATCGGCGGGATCAAGGGACGAGCAGTACTTC
CASSVGSAGSRDEQYF
>TRBV6-6|.|TRBJ2-5|TRBD2
TGTGCCAGCAGTTCCCTAGCGGGAGGGTACCAAGAGACCCAGTACTTC
CASSSLAGGYQETQYF
>TRBV7-2|few|TRBJ2-2|TRBD2
TGTGCCAGCAGCACTCGCGGACTAGCGGGAGTCACCGGGGAGCTGTTTTTT
CASSTRGLAGVTGELFF
>TRBV5-4|few|TRBJ2-7|TRBD1
TGTGCCAGCAGCTTGGAACGGGACAGGGGTTACGAGCAGTACTTC
CASSLERDRGYEQYF
>TRBV4-2|.|TRBJ1-2|.
TGTGCCAGCAGCCAAGTAGAGCGAAACTATGGCTACACCTTC
CASSQVERNYGYTF
>TRBV29-1|.|TRBJ2-5|TRBD1
TGCAGCGCCCCGCTTACAGGGGCACCCAGGCAAGAGACCCAGTACTTC
CSAPLTGAPRQETQYF
>TRBV7-9|.|TRBJ1-1|.
TGTGCCAGCAGCTCCTCCAACGCGTATTCCACTGAAGCTTTCTTT
CASSSSNAYSTEAFF
>TRBV19|.|TRBJ1-5|.
TGTGCCAGTAGCGGGGGAGAATGGCAGCCCCAGCATTTT
CASSGGEWQPQHF
>TRBV7-9|.|TRBJ2-1|.
TGTGCCAGCAGCTTATCGTCACAGGCAAACAATGAGCAGTTCTTC
CASSLSSQANNEQFF
>TRBV9|.|TRBJ2-7|.
TGTGCCAGCAGCACCCTTTTGGACAGTTTAGGCGAGCAGTACTTC
CASSTLLDSLGEQYF
>TRBV6-5|few|TRBJ1-1|.
TGTGCCAGCAGTTACTCCTCGTACAGGAACACTGAAGCTTTCTTT
CASSYSSYRNTEAFF
>TRBV5-1|few|TRBJ1-4|.
TGCGCCAGCAGCCCCCATGGTGGAGGAGCTAATGAAAAACTGTTTTTT
CASSPHGGGANEKLFF
>TRBV7-6|.|TRBJ2-5|.
TGTGCCAGCAGCTTAGAATTGACCCGGGGGGAGACCCAGTACTTC
CASSLELTRGETQYF
>TRBV19|many|TRBJ1-1|.
TGTGCCAGTAGCAGACCGAGGATGATGAACACTGAAGCTTTCTTT
CASSRPRMMNTEAFF
>TRBV6-6|.|TRBJ2-2|TRBD2
TGTGCCACCCCGACTAGCGGGAGCGCCGGGGAGCTGTTTTTT
CATPTSGSAGELFF
>TRBV7-9|.|TRBJ2-5|.
TGTGCCAGCAGCTTAGCGCGTGAAGAGACCCAGTACTTC
CASSLAREETQYF
>TRBV5-1|.|TRBJ2-7|TRBD2
TGCGCCAGCAGCCCACCGACTAGCGGCTACGAGCAGTACTTC
CASSPPTSGYEQYF
>TRBV5-1|.|TRBJ2-1|TRBD1
TGCGCCAGCAGCTTGGCGGACAGGGGTTTGGATGAGCAGTTCTTC
CASSLADRGLDEQFF
>TRBV6-6|few|TRBJ2-2|.
TGTGCCAGCAGTTACGCGGGCGGCACGAACACCGGGGAGCTGTTTTTT
CASSYAGGTNTGELFF
>TRBV9|few|TRBJ2-5|.
TGTGCCAGCAGCCAAGGGAGGTCTTACCAAGAGACCCAGTACTTC
CASSQGRSYQETQYF
>TRBV7-2|.|TRBJ1-2|.
TGTGCCAGCAGCTTATTGGGAGGAAACTATGGCTACACCTTC
CASSLLGGNYGYTF
>TRBV7-9|few|TRBJ2-3|.
TGTGCCAGCAGCTGGCCACCGGGTGATACGCAGTATTTT
CASSWPPGDTQYF
>TRBV4-1|.|TRBJ2-1|TRBD1
TGCGCCAGCAGCCAAGACGGGACAGGGCGCCACAATGAGCAGTTCTTC
CASSQDGTGRHNEQFF
>TRBV10-1|few|TRBJ2-7|.
TGCGCCAGCAGCCTCGAGGGCCCCTACGAGCAGTACTTC
CASSLEGPYEQYF
>TRBV2|.|TRBJ1-5|TRBD1
TGTGCCAGCAGTGAGGACAGGGTGTTTCAGCCCCAGCATTTT
CASSEDRVFQPQHF